This section outlines one T cell receptor beta chain sequence together with its context. The sequenced material, unsorted PBMC DNA, was run on ten immunoSEQ deep assay plates. Profiling relied on immunoSEQ multiplex PCR, and the TCRdb table lists in-frame clones only, not all of them. Of about 490,000 clones in the sample, 60% to 85% were seen once. This CDR3 is built from 12 residues. V was pared by 7 bases and J by 3 bases, with 8 bases between. Looked up from germline, CDR1 is SNHLY and CDR2 is FYNNEI. These data belong to a study of shared clonotypes between healthy human individuals. Healthy HIV-negative adults without recent acute infections or vaccinations served as donors. For unsorted samples, genomic DNA was extracted from around 88 million PBMCs.

This TCR was sampled from a woman aged 40-49 years in good health. Some clones in this sample may be carry-over from other donors' samples. The chain employs TRBV2 and TRBJ2-3, with D unresolved. Input material: PBMCs. The CDR3 coding sequence is TGTGCCAGCACTAGTACTACAGATACGCAGTATTTT. It specifies CASTSTTDTQYF.